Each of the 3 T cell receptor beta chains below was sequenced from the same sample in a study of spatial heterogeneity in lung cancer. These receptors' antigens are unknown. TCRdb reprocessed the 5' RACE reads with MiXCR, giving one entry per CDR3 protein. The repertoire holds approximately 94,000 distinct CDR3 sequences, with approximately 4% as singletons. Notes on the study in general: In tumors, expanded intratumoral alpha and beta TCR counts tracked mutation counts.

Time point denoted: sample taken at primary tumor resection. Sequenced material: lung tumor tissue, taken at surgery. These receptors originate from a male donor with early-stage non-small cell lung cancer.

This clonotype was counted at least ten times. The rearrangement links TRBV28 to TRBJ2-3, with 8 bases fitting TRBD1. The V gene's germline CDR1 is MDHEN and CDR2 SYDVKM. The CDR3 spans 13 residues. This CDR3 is CASQGAGTDTQYF. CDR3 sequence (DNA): TGTGCAAGTCAGGGGGCTGGCACAGATACGCAGTATTTT. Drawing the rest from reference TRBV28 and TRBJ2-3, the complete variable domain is DVKVTQSSRYLVKRTGEKVFLECVQDMDHENMFWYRQDPGLGLRLIYFSYDVKMKEKGDIPEGYSVSREKKERFSLILESASTNQTSMYLCASQGAGTDTQYFGPGTRLTVL.

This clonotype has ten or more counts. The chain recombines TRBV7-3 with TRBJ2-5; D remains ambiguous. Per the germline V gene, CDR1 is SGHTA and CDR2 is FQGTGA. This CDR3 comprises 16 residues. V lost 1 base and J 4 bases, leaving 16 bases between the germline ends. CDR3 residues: CASSLRQIGPGETQYF. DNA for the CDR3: TGTGCCAGCAGCTTAAGGCAGATCGGGCCAGGAGAGACCCAGTACTTC.

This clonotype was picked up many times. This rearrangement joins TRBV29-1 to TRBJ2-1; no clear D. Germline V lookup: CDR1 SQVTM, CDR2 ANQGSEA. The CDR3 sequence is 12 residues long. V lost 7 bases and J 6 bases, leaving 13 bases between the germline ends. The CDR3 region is CSARRASNEQFF. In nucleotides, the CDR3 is TGCAGCGCACGTCGAGCTTCCAATGAGCAGTTCTTC.